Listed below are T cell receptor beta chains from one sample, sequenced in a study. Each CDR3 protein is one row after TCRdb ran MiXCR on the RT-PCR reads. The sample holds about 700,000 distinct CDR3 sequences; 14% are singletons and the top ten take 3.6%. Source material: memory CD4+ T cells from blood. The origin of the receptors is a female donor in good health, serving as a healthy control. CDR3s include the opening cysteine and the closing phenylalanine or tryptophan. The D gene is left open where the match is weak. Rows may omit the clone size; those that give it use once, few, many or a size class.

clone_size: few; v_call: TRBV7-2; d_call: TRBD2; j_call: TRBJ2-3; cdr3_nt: TGTGCCAGCAGCTCCCAATTTACTAGCGGGGGGGCAGGAGATACGCAGTATTTT; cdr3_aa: CASSSQFTSGGAGDTQYF
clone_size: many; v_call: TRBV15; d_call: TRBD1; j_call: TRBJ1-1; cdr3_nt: TGTGCCACCAGCAGCACCAAAGACAGGGCAGTTGAAGCTTTCTTT; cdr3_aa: CATSSTKDRAVEAFF
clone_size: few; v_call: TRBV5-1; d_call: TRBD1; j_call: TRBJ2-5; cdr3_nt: TGCGCCAGCAGCCCAGGGGGTGGGGTGTACCAAGAGACCCAGTACTTC; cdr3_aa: CASSPGGGVYQETQYF
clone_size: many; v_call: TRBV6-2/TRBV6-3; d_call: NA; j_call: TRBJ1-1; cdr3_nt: TGTGCCAGCAGTTACAAGGGGTGGAACACTGAAGCTTTCTTT; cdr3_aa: CASSYKGWNTEAFF
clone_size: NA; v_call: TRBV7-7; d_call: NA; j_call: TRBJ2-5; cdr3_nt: TGTGCTAGCAGCTTAGCGGTAATCTCCGGGAACGAAGAGACCCAGTACTTC; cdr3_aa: CASSLAVISGNEETQYF
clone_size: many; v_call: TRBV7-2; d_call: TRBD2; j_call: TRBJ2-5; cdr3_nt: TGTGCCAGCAGCTTAGTACTCGGCGGGAGGGCCCAAGAGACCCAGTACTTC; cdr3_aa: CASSLVLGGRAQETQYF
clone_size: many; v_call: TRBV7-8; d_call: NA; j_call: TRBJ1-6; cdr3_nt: TGTGCCAGCAGCTTAATGGTGAATTCACCCCTCCACTTT; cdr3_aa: CASSLMVNSPLHF
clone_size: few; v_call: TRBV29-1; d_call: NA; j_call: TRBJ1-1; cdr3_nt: TGCAGCGTCCTCCCCGGGGGGACTGAAGCTTTCTTT; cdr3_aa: CSVLPGGTEAFF
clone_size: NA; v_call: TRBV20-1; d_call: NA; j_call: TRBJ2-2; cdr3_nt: TGCAGTGCTAGAGACCCCGCGACCAACTCGGCCGGGGAGCTGTTTTTT; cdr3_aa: CSARDPATNSAGELFF
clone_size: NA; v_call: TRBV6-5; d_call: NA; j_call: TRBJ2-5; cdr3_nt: TGTGCCAGCAGTCCCCGGAGAAAAGAGACCCAGTACTTC; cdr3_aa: CASSPRRKETQYF
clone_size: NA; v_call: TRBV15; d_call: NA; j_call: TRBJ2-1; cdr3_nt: TGTGCCACCAGCAGAGATCGGCCCCCCCTTTCAGGGGAAGGGCAGTTCTTC; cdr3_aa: CATSRDRPPLSGEGQFF
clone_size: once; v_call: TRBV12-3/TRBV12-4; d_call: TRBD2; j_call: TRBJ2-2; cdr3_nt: TGTGCCAGCAGTTTATATAGCGGGGATTACACCGGGGAGCTGTTTTTT; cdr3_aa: CASSLYSGDYTGELFF
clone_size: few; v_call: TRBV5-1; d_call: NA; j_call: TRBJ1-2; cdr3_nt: TGCGCCAGCAGCCCCGGCCCGGTGAACAACTATGGCTACACCTTC; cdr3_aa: CASSPGPVNNYGYTF
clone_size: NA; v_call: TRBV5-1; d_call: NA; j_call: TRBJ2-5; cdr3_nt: TGCGCCAGCAGCGGGGGACTGGGAGAGACCCAGTACTTC; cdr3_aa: CASSGGLGETQYF
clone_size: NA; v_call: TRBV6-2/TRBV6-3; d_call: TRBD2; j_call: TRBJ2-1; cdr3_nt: TGTGCCAGCAGCCTACGTCGGACTAGCGGGGGTGGTAATGAGCAGTTCTTC; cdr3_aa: CASSLRRTSGGGNEQFF
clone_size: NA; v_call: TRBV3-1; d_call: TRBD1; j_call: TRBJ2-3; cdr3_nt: TGTGCCAGCAGCCCCCGGGCGGGACAGGGGGATGATACGCAGTATTTT; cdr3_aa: CASSPRAGQGDDTQYF
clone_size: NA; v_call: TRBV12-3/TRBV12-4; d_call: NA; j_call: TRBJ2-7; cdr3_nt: TGTGCCAGCAGTTTAGGCAGTTACCGGTACGAGCAGTACTTC; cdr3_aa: CASSLGSYRYEQYF
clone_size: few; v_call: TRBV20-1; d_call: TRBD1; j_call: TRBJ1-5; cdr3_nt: TGCAGTGCTTCAGACAGGGGTTATAGCAATCAGCCCCAGCATTTT; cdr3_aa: CSASDRGYSNQPQHF
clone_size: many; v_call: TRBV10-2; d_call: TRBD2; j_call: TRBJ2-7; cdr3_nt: TGCGCCAGCAGATCGGGACTAGCGGGCGAGCAGTACTTC; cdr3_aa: CASRSGLAGEQYF
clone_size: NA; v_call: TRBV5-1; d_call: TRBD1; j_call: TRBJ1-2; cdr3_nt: TGCGCCAGCACCTTTGAGGGGGCGGATGGCTACACCTTC; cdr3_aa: CASTFEGADGYTF
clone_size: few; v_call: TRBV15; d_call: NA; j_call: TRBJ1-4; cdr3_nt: TGTGCCACCAGCAGTGGCGACAGGAATGAACTGTTTTTT; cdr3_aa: CATSSGDRNELFF
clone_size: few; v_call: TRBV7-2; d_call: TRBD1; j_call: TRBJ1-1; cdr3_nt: TGTGCCAGCAGCTTGGTTGTTGGGACAGGGGAACACGAAGCTTTCTTT; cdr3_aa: CASSLVVGTGEHEAFF